These T cell receptor beta chains were read from a single sample in a study of blood T cell repertoires in COVID-19. Produced via immunoSEQ multiplex PCR; TCRdb's table is partial and in-frame only. The table lists tens of thousands of clones, roughly 83% of them singletons. The sample was peripheral blood. Every receptor here comes from a man aged 50 or older with acute or convalescent COVID-19. The CDR3 runs from the conserved cysteine through the conserved F or W. The order of the fields is CDR3 protein, CDR3 DNA, V gene, clone size, D gene, J gene, CDR3 length. The D gene is left open where the match is weak. Expanded clones get a size class; other rows say once, few or many, or leave the size out.

CDR3aa: CASSEGTGNTEAFF
CDR3nt: TGTGCCAGCAGCGAAGGGACAGGGAACACTGAAGCTTTCTTT
v_gene: TRBV6-1
abundance: .
d_gene: TRBD1
j_gene: TRBJ1-1
len: 14

CDR3aa: CASSQDKTSHQARQFF
CDR3nt: TGTGCCAGCAGCCAAGATAAAACTAGTCATCAAGCCCGGCAGTTCTTC
v_gene: TRBV4-2
abundance: .
d_gene: .
j_gene: TRBJ2-1
len: 16

CDR3aa: CASSYGGTNTEAFF
CDR3nt: TGTGCCAGCAGTTACGGCGGAACGAACACTGAAGCTTTCTTT
v_gene: TRBV6-5
abundance: .
d_gene: .
j_gene: TRBJ1-1
len: 14

CDR3aa: CASSLAGQWNTEAFF
CDR3nt: TGTGCCAGCAGCTTAGCTGGGCAGTGGAACACTGAAGCTTTCTTT
v_gene: TRBV7-8
abundance: .
d_gene: .
j_gene: TRBJ1-1
len: 15

CDR3aa: CASSEGTLGQGLDTQYF
CDR3nt: TGCGCCAGCAGCGAAGGGACCCTGGGACAGGGATTGGATACGCAGTATTTT
v_gene: TRBV5-1
abundance: .
d_gene: TRBD1
j_gene: TRBJ2-3
len: 17

CDR3aa: CASSVAGFGELFF
CDR3nt: TGTGCCAGCAGCGTAGCCGGTTTCGGGGAGCTGTTTTTT
v_gene: TRBV9
abundance: .
d_gene: .
j_gene: TRBJ2-2
len: 13

CDR3aa: CASSEEKGGVVGYGYTF
CDR3nt: TGTGCCAGCAGTGAAGAAAAGGGGGGGGTGGTCGGGTATGGCTACACCTTC
v_gene: TRBV6-1
abundance: .
d_gene: .
j_gene: TRBJ1-2
len: 17

CDR3aa: CASSYRGQSIFYEQYF
CDR3nt: TGTGCCAGCAGCTACAGGGGGCAGTCCATATTCTACGAGCAGTACTTC
v_gene: TRBV3-1/TRBV3-2
abundance: .
d_gene: TRBD1
j_gene: TRBJ2-7
len: 16

CDR3aa: CASSQVASSSYEQYF
CDR3nt: TGCGCCAGCAGCCAAGTGGCTTCAAGCTCCTACGAGCAGTACTTC
v_gene: TRBV4-1
abundance: .
d_gene: .
j_gene: TRBJ2-7
len: 15

CDR3aa: CASLDGTGGTDTQYF
CDR3nt: TGTGCCAGTCTCGACGGGACAGGGGGGACAGATACGCAGTATTTT
v_gene: TRBV28
abundance: .
d_gene: TRBD1
j_gene: TRBJ2-3
len: 15

CDR3aa: CASSLSSSGANVLTF
CDR3nt: TGTGCCAGCAGTCTTTCCAGCTCTGGGGCCAACGTCCTGACTTTC
v_gene: TRBV6-4
abundance: .
d_gene: .
j_gene: TRBJ2-6
len: 15

CDR3aa: CASRKDRGLREQYF
CDR3nt: TGCGCCAGCAGGAAGGACAGGGGGCTCCGCGAGCAGTACTTC
v_gene: TRBV5-1
abundance: .
d_gene: TRBD1
j_gene: TRBJ2-7
len: 14

CDR3aa: CSATRIAGENTGELFF
CDR3nt: TGCAGCGCGACCCGAATAGCGGGAGAGAACACCGGGGAGCTGTTTTTT
v_gene: TRBV29-1
abundance: few
d_gene: TRBD2
j_gene: TRBJ2-2
len: 16

CDR3aa: CASSVEGTPPYEQYF
CDR3nt: TGTGCCAGCAGCGTAGAAGGGACTCCCCCCTACGAGCAGTACTTC
v_gene: TRBV9
abundance: once
d_gene: .
j_gene: TRBJ2-7
len: 15

CDR3aa: CASSSGALNEKLFF
CDR3nt: TGTGCCAGCTCATCGGGAGCCCTGAATGAAAAACTGTTTTTT
v_gene: TRBV18
abundance: .
d_gene: .
j_gene: TRBJ1-4
len: 14

CDR3aa: CASSEALGVLSNQPQHF
CDR3nt: TGTGCCAGCAGTGAAGCGCTCGGGGTTTTAAGCAATCAGCCCCAGCATTTT
v_gene: TRBV2
abundance: .
d_gene: .
j_gene: TRBJ1-5
len: 17

CDR3aa: CASTLRPHTGPSYEQYF
CDR3nt: TGTGCCAGCACTCTGAGACCTCACACAGGACCCTCCTACGAGCAGTACTTC
v_gene: TRBV21-1
abundance: .
d_gene: .
j_gene: TRBJ2-7
len: 17

CDR3aa: CASSQDVTRKGTQYF
CDR3nt: TGTGCCAGCAGCCAAGATGTGACTAGGAAAGGGACCCAGTACTTC
v_gene: TRBV3-1/TRBV3-2
abundance: .
d_gene: .
j_gene: TRBJ2-5
len: 15

CDR3aa: CASSIDSRGPQETQYF
CDR3nt: TGTGCCAGTAGTATAGATAGCAGGGGACCCCAAGAGACCCAGTACTTC
v_gene: TRBV19
abundance: .
d_gene: .
j_gene: TRBJ2-5
len: 16

CDR3aa: CASSLRPDRGTGELFF
CDR3nt: TGTGCCAGCAGCCTGAGACCAGACAGGGGCACCGGGGAGCTGTTTTTT
v_gene: TRBV11-2
abundance: .
d_gene: TRBD1
j_gene: TRBJ2-2
len: 16

CDR3aa: CASSLAGQGYNEQFF
CDR3nt: TGCGCCAGCAGCTTGGCGGGACAGGGTTACAATGAGCAGTTCTTC
v_gene: TRBV5-1
abundance: .
d_gene: TRBD1
j_gene: TRBJ2-1
len: 15

CDR3aa: CASSLGDEPEKLFF
CDR3nt: TGTGCCAGCAGCTTAGGAGATGAGCCCGAAAAACTGTTTTTT
v_gene: TRBV7-9
abundance: .
d_gene: .
j_gene: TRBJ1-4
len: 14

CDR3aa: CASSPAGADYNEQFF
CDR3nt: TGTGCCAGTAGCCCGGCGGGAGCGGACTACAATGAGCAGTTCTTC
v_gene: TRBV19
abundance: .
d_gene: TRBD2
j_gene: TRBJ2-1
len: 15

CDR3aa: CASTSPGDRAHIQYF
CDR3nt: TGTGCCAGTACCTCTCCGGGGGACAGGGCACACATTCAGTACTTC
v_gene: TRBV19
abundance: .
d_gene: TRBD1
j_gene: TRBJ2-4
len: 15

CDR3aa: CASSLGHSGSYEQYF
CDR3nt: TGTGCCAGTAGTTTAGGACATTCCGGCTCCTACGAGCAGTACTTC
v_gene: TRBV19
abundance: .
d_gene: .
j_gene: TRBJ2-7
len: 15

CDR3aa: CSYRTGAPGTDTQYF
CDR3nt: TGCAGCTACCGGACAGGCGCCCCGGGCACAGATACGCAGTATTTT
v_gene: TRBV29-1
abundance: .
d_gene: TRBD1
j_gene: TRBJ2-3
len: 15

CDR3aa: CSVGGRGGTGAEKLFF
CDR3nt: TGCAGCGTTGGAGGACGGGGTGGGACAGGGGCGGAAAAACTGTTTTTT
v_gene: TRBV29-1
abundance: .
d_gene: TRBD1
j_gene: TRBJ1-4
len: 16

CDR3aa: CASSPGQGRGTDTQYF
CDR3nt: TGTGCCAGCTCACCCGGACAGGGTCGGGGCACAGATACGCAGTATTTT
v_gene: TRBV18
abundance: .
d_gene: TRBD1
j_gene: TRBJ2-3
len: 16

CDR3aa: CATRGTGDGELFF
CDR3nt: TGTGCCACCAGAGGGACAGGGGACGGGGAGCTGTTTTTT
v_gene: TRBV15
abundance: .
d_gene: TRBD1
j_gene: TRBJ2-2
len: 13

CDR3aa: CASSSAGGPRELFF
CDR3nt: TGTGCCAGCAGTTCAGCGGGAGGGCCTCGGGAGCTGTTTTTT
v_gene: TRBV27
abundance: .
d_gene: TRBD2
j_gene: TRBJ2-2
len: 14

CDR3aa: CASSSPAGDRYEQYF
CDR3nt: TGTGCCAGCAGTTCGCCAGCGGGAGATCGCTACGAGCAGTACTTC
v_gene: TRBV28
abundance: .
d_gene: TRBD2
j_gene: TRBJ2-7
len: 15

CDR3aa: CASSLRAGGSGNEQFF
CDR3nt: TGTGCCAGCAGTCTTAGAGCGGGAGGGTCGGGGAATGAGCAGTTCTTC
v_gene: TRBV7-3
abundance: few
d_gene: TRBD2
j_gene: TRBJ2-1
len: 16

CDR3aa: CASSLNPGLPTGNEQFF
CDR3nt: TGTGCCAGCAGCTTAAACCCGGGACTACCTACAGGGAATGAGCAGTTCTTC
v_gene: TRBV7-9
abundance: .
d_gene: .
j_gene: TRBJ2-1
len: 17

CDR3aa: CASSLGRNTEAFF
CDR3nt: TGTGCCAGCAGCTTAGGCAGGAACACTGAAGCTTTCTTT
v_gene: TRBV7-6
abundance: .
d_gene: .
j_gene: TRBJ1-1
len: 13

CDR3aa: CSVEDPEGATEAFF
CDR3nt: TGCAGCGTTGAAGATCCGGAGGGGGCAACTGAAGCTTTCTTT
v_gene: TRBV29-1
abundance: .
d_gene: TRBD1
j_gene: TRBJ1-1
len: 14

CDR3aa: CASSLEQATLEQYF
CDR3nt: TGTGCCAGCAGCTTGGAACAGGCGACTCTCGAGCAGTACTTC
v_gene: TRBV5-8
abundance: .
d_gene: .
j_gene: TRBJ2-7
len: 14

CDR3aa: CASSSSGDRGFPEQYF
CDR3nt: TGTGCCAGCAGTTCCTCAGGGGACAGAGGGTTCCCCGAGCAGTACTTC
v_gene: TRBV28
abundance: .
d_gene: TRBD1
j_gene: TRBJ2-7
len: 16

CDR3aa: CASSQRLQGAEAFF
CDR3nt: TGTGCCAGCAGCCAGAGGCTACAGGGCGCTGAAGCTTTCTTT
v_gene: TRBV14
abundance: .
d_gene: .
j_gene: TRBJ1-1
len: 14

CDR3aa: CASSEVGSSYEQYF
CDR3nt: TGTGCCAGTAGTGAGGTGGGTAGCTCCTACGAGCAGTACTTC
v_gene: TRBV19
abundance: .
d_gene: .
j_gene: TRBJ2-7
len: 14

CDR3aa: CASSEYQGGNQPQHF
CDR3nt: TGTGCCAGCAGTGAATATCAGGGGGGCAATCAGCCCCAGCATTTT
v_gene: TRBV6-1
abundance: .
d_gene: TRBD1
j_gene: TRBJ1-5
len: 15

CDR3aa: CASSLLSSGILETQYF
CDR3nt: TGTGCCAGCAGCTTACTCTCTAGCGGGATTTTAGAGACCCAGTACTTC
v_gene: TRBV7-8
abundance: .
d_gene: TRBD2
j_gene: TRBJ2-5
len: 16

CDR3aa: CASSWGTGNTEAFF
CDR3nt: TGCGCCAGCAGCTGGGGGACAGGGAACACTGAAGCTTTCTTT
v_gene: TRBV5-1
abundance: .
d_gene: TRBD1
j_gene: TRBJ1-1
len: 14

CDR3aa: CASSGTGRGNNQPQHF
CDR3nt: TGTGCCAGCAGTGGGACAGGGCGCGGGAACAATCAGCCCCAGCATTTT
v_gene: TRBV27
abundance: .
d_gene: TRBD1
j_gene: TRBJ1-5
len: 16

CDR3aa: CASSQARGQGSITDTQYF
CDR3nt: TGTGCCAGCAGCCAAGCGAGGGGACAGGGGTCTATCACAGATACGCAGTATTTT
v_gene: TRBV14
abundance: .
d_gene: TRBD1
j_gene: TRBJ2-3
len: 18

CDR3aa: CASSIRQESTDTQYF
CDR3nt: TGTGCCAGTAGTATAAGACAGGAGAGCACAGATACGCAGTATTTT
v_gene: TRBV19
abundance: .
d_gene: .
j_gene: TRBJ2-3
len: 15

CDR3aa: CATSRRRGSYEQYF
CDR3nt: TGTGCCACCAGCCGACGTAGGGGTTCCTACGAGCAGTACTTC
v_gene: TRBV19
abundance: .
d_gene: .
j_gene: TRBJ2-7
len: 14

CDR3aa: CASSLARRARSVDTQYF
CDR3nt: TGTGCCAGCAGCTTAGCGCGGAGGGCAAGGTCGGTAGATACGCAGTATTTT
v_gene: TRBV7-8
abundance: .
d_gene: .
j_gene: TRBJ2-3
len: 17

CDR3aa: CASRLTDTTNEKLFF
CDR3nt: TGTGCCAGCAGACTTACAGACACAACTAATGAAAAACTGTTTTTT
v_gene: TRBV2
abundance: .
d_gene: .
j_gene: TRBJ1-4
len: 15

CDR3aa: CASSLRRQGAATNEKLFF
CDR3nt: TGTGCCAGCAGCTTGAGGAGACAGGGGGCGGCAACTAATGAAAAACTGTTTTTT
v_gene: TRBV7-8
abundance: .
d_gene: TRBD1
j_gene: TRBJ1-4
len: 18

CDR3aa: CASSPPGRDSSYEQYF
CDR3nt: TGTGCCAGCTCACCACCGGGGCGGGATAGCTCCTACGAGCAGTACTTC
v_gene: TRBV18
abundance: .
d_gene: .
j_gene: TRBJ2-7
len: 16

CDR3aa: CASSFYLPGQGPYEQYF
CDR3nt: TGCGCCAGCAGCTTCTACCTACCGGGACAGGGTCCCTACGAGCAGTACTTC
v_gene: TRBV5-1
abundance: .
d_gene: TRBD1
j_gene: TRBJ2-7
len: 17